The TCR beta chain described here comes from a study of OX40 agonist ivuxolimab in advanced cancers. As for the study more broadly: The costimulatory receptor OX40 (CD134) was targeted by ivuxolimab, a fully human IgG2 agonistic monoclonal antibody. Partial responses occurred in three dose-escalation patients: two with cutaneous melanoma and one with hepatocellular carcinoma. Patients were allowed to have had prior anti-PD-1, anti-PD-L1 or anti-CTLA-4 therapy, and 40% to 45% of the dose-escalation patients had been treated with checkpoint inhibitors. Intravenous ivuxolimab was administered to patients every 2 weeks at six dose levels: 0.01, 0.1, 0.3, 1.5, 3 and 10 mg/kg. In the dose-escalation cohort, 82.7% of patients were male, and the mean age was roughly 60 years, with a range of 23 to 79. The paper covers the monotherapy dose-escalation part of the phase I ivuxolimab trial, which included N = 52 patients. The purpose of peripheral TCRbeta sequencing was to test whether ivuxolimab changed TCR sequence diversity and led to clonal T-cell expansion. Of the roughly 52 patients in dose escalation, approximately 20 had hepatocellular carcinoma, some 15 had melanoma, 9 had renal cell carcinoma and 9 had head and neck cancer. Study-wide findings and limitations: In partial responders in the 0.1-3.0 mg/kg groups, normalized peripheral clonal expansion was found to be among the lowest, especially among CD8+ T cells. At doses from 0.1 to 3.0 mg/kg, clonal expansion was seen in both CD4+ and CD8+ blood T cells between baseline and week 6. The antigen specificity of the peripheral T cells that underwent clonal expansion was not determined. After ivuxolimab, more expanded clones were found on average in CD8+ T cells than in CD4+ T cells. Low levels of normalized T-cell clonal expansion were also seen in some patients who did not respond.

Genomic DNA was extracted from sorted cells for sequencing of the TCRbeta CDR3 region. The immunoSEQ Assay was used for sequencing of TCRbeta CDR3 regions. Here the immuneACCESS table is served through TCRdb, limited to in-frame sequences with V and J called. Missing clones are a known gap in these copies; in checked studies unresolved V genes cover under half, and the rest lacks a known reason. This sample has some 73,000 clones in its table, and just over 85% of those were observed once. The ten largest account for approximately 0.86% of the sample. The germline V gene supplies CDR1 SGDLS and CDR2 YYNGEE. V is shortened by 4 bases, J by 2 bases, and the region joining them spans 13 bases. The CDR3 numbers 14 residues from cysteine through phenylalanine. Only the CDR3 DNA is retained, 42 bases long and in frame from the first base. The trial excluded patients who had a history of autoimmune disease or were on systemic immunosuppression. Peripheral blood for TCR sequencing was collected from all dose cohorts at baseline, on cycle 4 day 1, and on cycle 7 day 1. Samples were obtained from an open-label, multicenter, first-in-human phase I dose-escalation trial of ivuxolimab. Adults with locally advanced or metastatic melanoma, renal cell, hepatocellular, or head and neck squamous cell carcinoma were enrolled in the trial. Before TCR sequencing, CD4+ T cells and CD8+ T cells from peripheral blood were sorted into separate populations.

A remark on this clone: Which antigen it targets is not known. No per-base quality is available; no much larger clone lies one base away.

The sequence is built from TRBV9 and TRBJ2-7; the D gene identity is not certain. The TCR sequence derives from an adult with an advanced solid tumor such as melanoma, head and neck, liver or kidney cancer. The specimen comprised CD4+ or CD8+ T cells sorted from blood, sampled in a trial of the OX40 agonist ivuxolimab. The DNA is TGTGCCAGCAGCTCCAGCCCCATTCCCTACGAGCAGTACTTC. Protein translation: CASSSSPIPYEQYF.